These T cell receptor beta chains were read from a single sample in a study of T cell repertoires in cytomegalovirus infection. Via MiXCR, TCRdb re-called the reads, giving one row per CDR3 protein. The sample carries about 400,000 distinct CDR3 sequences, 15% to 20% recorded once. Sequenced input: PBMCs. The origin of the receptors is a human donor in good health (CMV status not recorded). Some clones in this sample may be carry-over from other donors' samples. Both conserved end residues are part of each CDR3. A D gene is named only where the DNA matches it firmly. Expanded clones are given a class, and other clones once, few, many or no size at all.

>-|-|TRBJ2-3|TRBV20-1
TGCAGTGCTAGAGATTCGACTAGCAGGGGAATGAGTGGAGATACGCAGTATTTT
CSARDSTSRGMSGDTQYF
>-|-|TRBJ2-1|TRBV12-3/TRBV12-4
TGTGCCAGCAGCAAGTTATCGGACAATGAGCAGTTCTTC
CASSKLSDNEQFF
>few|-|TRBJ2-5|TRBV12-3/TRBV12-4
TGTGCCAGCAGTTTTCGGGACAATTGGGGCCAAGAGACCCAGTACTTC
CASSFRDNWGQETQYF
>-|TRBD2|TRBJ2-2|TRBV4-1
TGCGCCAGCAGCCAACGGACGCCGGGACTAGCCTACACCGGGGAGCTGTTTTTT
CASSQRTPGLAYTGELFF
>-|-|TRBJ1-1|TRBV10-3
TGTGCCATCAGTGCGGGGTTGGCTGAAGCTTTCTTT
CAISAGLAEAFF
>few|-|TRBJ2-5|TRBV20-1
TGCAGTGCTATCAGACAGGGAGGTTACCAAGAGACCCAGTACTTC
CSAIRQGGYQETQYF
>few|-|TRBJ2-1|TRBV10-3
TGTGCCATCAGTGAGTTGGCTAACTCCTACAATGAGCAGTTCTTC
CAISELANSYNEQFF
>many|-|TRBJ1-2|TRBV6-1
TGTGCCAGCAAGGGGACAACCAATCGTTATGGCTACACCTTC
CASKGTTNRYGYTF
>few|TRBD1|TRBJ1-1|TRBV5-4
TGTGCCAGCAGCTTGATAACAGGGGAAAATGAAGCTTTCTTT
CASSLITGENEAFF
>-|-|TRBJ1-5|TRBV6-5
TGTGCCAGCAGACGATTGTCCGGGACAACCAGCAATCAGCCCCAGCATTTT
CASRRLSGTTSNQPQHF
>many|-|TRBJ1-4|TRBV6-6
TGTGCCAGCAGTAGAGGGGAAAAACTGTTTTTT
CASSRGEKLFF
>many|TRBD1|TRBJ2-3|TRBV12-3/TRBV12-4
TGTGCCAGCAGTCCTGGACAGGCCGTTACGCAGTATTTT
CASSPGQAVTQYF
>few|-|TRBJ1-1|TRBV25-1
TGTGCCAGCAGTGACCCGGGACGGAACACTGAAGCTTTCTTT
CASSDPGRNTEAFF
>-|-|TRBJ2-2|TRBV12-3/TRBV12-4
TGTGCCAGCAGTTTCGTTGGGTACACCGGGGAGCTGTTTTTT
CASSFVGYTGELFF
>-|-|TRBJ2-7|TRBV10-3
TGTGCCATCAGTGAGTCATGGGGCCCATACGAGCAGTACTTC
CAISESWGPYEQYF
>many|-|TRBJ2-3|TRBV7-2
TGTGCCAGCAGCTTAGGGCGCGGCACAGATACGCAGTATTTT
CASSLGRGTDTQYF
>-|-|TRBJ2-1|TRBV7-2
TGTGCCAGCAGCTTAAGCCCCTTGCCCCCATACAATGAGCAGTTCTTC
CASSLSPLPPYNEQFF
>-|-|TRBJ2-7|TRBV30
TGTGCCTGGGACCTAGGAGCCCGTTCCTTCGAGCAGTACTTC
CAWDLGARSFEQYF
>few|-|TRBJ2-7|TRBV7-7
TGTGCCAGCAGACCAACCATGGGTATGGGGACCTACGAGCAGTACTTC
CASRPTMGMGTYEQYF
>few|-|TRBJ1-3|TRBV12-3/TRBV12-4
TGTGCCAGCAGCCCAACTCCCTCTGGGGGCACCATATATTTT
CASSPTPSGGTIYF
>few|-|TRBJ1-5|TRBV6-6
TGTGCCAGCAGTTACGAGATAGGTCAGCCCCAGCATTTT
CASSYEIGQPQHF
>-|-|TRBJ2-1|TRBV19
TGTGCCAGTAGCCCGGGACGCAGCTCCTACAATGAGCAGTTCTTC
CASSPGRSSYNEQFF
>many|-|TRBJ2-1|TRBV7-2
TGTGCCAGCAGCTTGCGCCGGACAGACAATGAGCAGTTCTTC
CASSLRRTDNEQFF
>-|-|TRBJ2-2|TRBV7-2
TGTGCCAGCACCTGGGACGGGGAGCTGTTTTTT
CASTWDGELFF
>-|-|TRBJ2-7|TRBV6-2/TRBV6-3
TGTGCCAGCAGGGAATTCTCCTACGAGCAGTACTTC
CASREFSYEQYF
>few|-|TRBJ2-3|TRBV2
TGTGCCAGCATCCTACGGGGACTGTACACAGATACGCAGTATTTT
CASILRGLYTDTQYF
>-|TRBD2|TRBJ2-4|TRBV3-1
TGTGCCAGCAGCCGAGGACTAGCGGGGGGCGAAAACATTCAGTACTTC
CASSRGLAGGENIQYF
>few|TRBD1|TRBJ1-5|TRBV7-9
TGTGCCAGCAGCACAGGGGATGGGTGGGGTCAGCCCCAGCATTTT
CASSTGDGWGQPQHF
>-|-|TRBJ1-5|TRBV28
TGTGCCAGCAGTTTGTTCGGGGAGCCCCAGCATTTT
CASSLFGEPQHF
>few|-|TRBJ2-6|TRBV3-1
TGTGCCAGCAGCGGGACTGGGGCCAACGTCCTGACTTTC
CASSGTGANVLTF
>many|TRBD1|TRBJ2-1|TRBV12-5
TGTGCTAGTGCTTTGGGACAGGCGCTATACAATGAGCAGTTCTTC
CASALGQALYNEQFF
>many|-|TRBJ1-1|TRBV6-2/TRBV6-3
TGTGCCAGCCGTTTCGGTCTCGAGACTGAAGCTTTCTTT
CASRFGLETEAFF
>few|-|TRBJ2-1|TRBV28
TGTGCCATCGAGAGGACCCTAAACGATGAGCAGTTCTTC
CAIERTLNDEQFF
>few|-|TRBJ2-7|TRBV6-1
TGTGCCAGCAGCGTAGGGGGGAATAACCACGAGCAGTACTTC
CASSVGGNNHEQYF
>few|-|TRBJ2-7|TRBV20-1
TGCAGTGCGAGAGACGGAGAGACCTACGAGCAGTACTTC
CSARDGETYEQYF
>-|-|TRBJ2-7|TRBV20-1
TGCAGTGCTAGTAGGAGGCAGGGGCCCTACGAGCAGTACTTC
CSASRRQGPYEQYF
>many|TRBD1|TRBJ2-1|TRBV5-1
TGCGCCAGCAGCTTAGGGGACAGCTCCTACAATGAGCAGTTCTTC
CASSLGDSSYNEQFF
>-|-|TRBJ2-5|TRBV18
TGTGCCAGCTCATCCACGGCAAGCGGAGAGACCCAGTACTTC
CASSSTASGETQYF
>few|-|TRBJ2-1|TRBV28
TGTGCCAGCAGTTCTCCTACGATCTACAATGAGCAGTTCTTC
CASSSPTIYNEQFF
>-|-|TRBJ2-3|TRBV7-2
TGTGCCAGCAGCCCTAGGGCGGAAGAGCGCACAGATACGCAGTATTTT
CASSPRAEERTDTQYF
>few|-|TRBJ2-5|TRBV10-3
TGTGCCATCAACAGGGACCAAGGGGAGACCCAGTACTTC
CAINRDQGETQYF
>-|-|TRBJ2-7|TRBV10-3
TGTGCCATCAGCGACATAACAGGGATGGGGTACGAGCAGTACTTC
CAISDITGMGYEQYF
>few|-|TRBJ2-1|TRBV4-1
TGCGCCAGCAGCCAAGATCGGGGCTCGGACTCCTACAATGAGCAGTTCTTC
CASSQDRGSDSYNEQFF
>few|-|TRBJ1-6|TRBV2
TGTGCCAGCAGTGAACAGACTCCGTTCGGACCCCTCCACTTT
CASSEQTPFGPLHF
>many|-|TRBJ2-1|TRBV7-9
TGTGCCAGCAGTCGTCCGTGGCAGGACTCCTACAATGAGCAGTTCTTC
CASSRPWQDSYNEQFF
>few|-|TRBJ1-5|TRBV20-1
TGCAGTGCTAGAGAGGAGGGAGGCAGAGGCAATCAGCCCCAGCATTTT
CSAREEGGRGNQPQHF
>-|-|TRBJ2-7|TRBV15
TGTGCCACCAGCAGAGATTGGGGCGAGCAGTACTTC
CATSRDWGEQYF
>many|-|TRBJ2-3|TRBV6-2/TRBV6-3
TGTGCCAGCAGTTACCCGGGGGATACGCAGTATTTT
CASSYPGDTQYF
>-|-|TRBJ2-5|TRBV4-2
TGTGCCAGCAGCCATGAGGACGGGGAGACCCAGTACTTC
CASSHEDGETQYF
>-|TRBD1|TRBJ2-6|TRBV4-1
TGCGCCAGCAGCCACGCCCCGGGACAGTCAAACTCTGGGGCCAACGTCCTGACTTTC
CASSHAPGQSNSGANVLTF
>many|TRBD2|TRBJ2-7|TRBV11-2
TGTGCCAGCAGCTTAGGGCCCGGGACTAGCGGTTACGAGCAGTACTTC
CASSLGPGTSGYEQYF
>once|-|TRBJ1-1|TRBV12-5
TGTGCTAGTGGTTTGACAGGGCGGGACACTGAAGCTTTCTTT
CASGLTGRDTEAFF
>-|TRBD1|TRBJ1-2|TRBV19
TGTGCCAGTATGGGCAGGGGGTCTAACTATGGCTACACCTTC
CASMGRGSNYGYTF
>many|TRBD2|TRBJ2-3|TRBV10-3
TGTGCCATCAGTGAGCCTGGGACTAGCGGAAGCACAGATACGCAGTATTTT
CAISEPGTSGSTDTQYF
>many|TRBD2|TRBJ2-5|TRBV7-2
TGTGCCAGCAGCTACGGTGGGCGGGGGGCCCTCAGAGAGACCCAGTACTTC
CASSYGGRGALRETQYF